This T cell receptor (beta chain) was identified in a study of blood T cell repertoires in COVID-19. Germline V gene lookup returns CDR1 MDHEN and CDR2 SYDVKM. V trimming: 11 bases; J trimming: 5 bases; junction bases outside the gene matches: 16. This CDR3 region has 15 residues. Using immunoSEQ multiplex PCR, the repertoire was profiled, and TCRdb retains in-frame clones only, with some absent. The table shows approximately 170,000 clones, with approximately 86% occurring only once. V and J are TRBV28 and TRBJ2-3; 7 nucleotides align to TRBD1. Sequencing was performed on peripheral blood. The sequence derives from a man aged 25-40 years with acute or convalescent COVID-19. The CDR3 sequence is CAAQQGNGLKDTQYF. CDR3 DNA sequence: TGTGCCGCCCAACAGGGGAACGGGCTTAAAGATACGCAGTATTTT.